The clone carrying this T cell receptor beta chain has only a few counts. Trimming cost V 11 bases and J 7 bases, with 16 bases left between them. There are 12 residues in the CDR3. From germline, CDR1 is LGHNT and CDR2 FRNRAP. The sample comes from a study of human T cells and chemical hapten exposure. Overall study context: Per-sample TCR yields varied mainly from small pooled library volume differences.

MiXCR was run by TCRdb on the RACE reads, yielding one entry per CDR3 protein. The sample carries about 80,000 distinct CDR3 sequences, 7.5% to 9% recorded once. Time point denoted: patch test 1, 2 weeks after DPC sensitization. Noted treatment: therapeutic diphenylcyclopropenone sensitization with weekly scalp DPC. Ahead of applying each patch test, blood was sampled. The starting material was whole blood, obtained in connection with sensitization to the hapten diphenylcyclopropenone (DPC). The TCR sequence derives from a woman in her 30s with alopecia areata. Some clones in this sample may be carry-over from other donors' samples. The genes are TRBV12-5 and TRBJ2-3; D is ambiguous. CDR3 nucleotides: TGTGCTTCAAGGACGGTTCCTCATACGCAGTATTTT. Amino acid sequence: CASRTVPHTQYF.